Given below is one TCR beta chain in context. Looked up from germline, CDR1 is LGHDT and CDR2 is YNNKEL (reference sequence). The CDR3 extends over 15 amino acids. With 8 bases clipped from V and 0 bases from J, the junction kept 5 bases outside the gene matches. The source of the sample is a study of blood T cell repertoires in COVID-19. Study-level background: There were acute and convalescent COVID-19 samples, and they came from the United States, Italy and Spain. T cells, B-cell-depleted T cells, or PBMCs provided the cDNA or gDNA that served as material.

In the original workflow: Cell counts per sample came from amplifying reference gene primers. Clones were sequenced by immunoSEQ multiplex PCR, and TCRdb holds only the in-frame ones, with some missing. V, J and clone size are those of that table, while D and trimming were read from the DNA. The sample contains some 400,000 clones, 70% to 85% of which appear only once. Specimen: peripheral blood. The TCR was taken from a human donor with acute or convalescent COVID-19. The donor label of this sample is uncertain. The V call is TRBV3-1 (or the pseudogene TRBV3-2), the J call TRBJ2-1; TRBD2 aligns across 9 bases. CDR3 nucleotide sequence: TGTGCCAGCCAAACTAGCGGGTACTCCTACAATGAGCAGTTCTTC. Translation gives CASQTSGYSYNEQFF.